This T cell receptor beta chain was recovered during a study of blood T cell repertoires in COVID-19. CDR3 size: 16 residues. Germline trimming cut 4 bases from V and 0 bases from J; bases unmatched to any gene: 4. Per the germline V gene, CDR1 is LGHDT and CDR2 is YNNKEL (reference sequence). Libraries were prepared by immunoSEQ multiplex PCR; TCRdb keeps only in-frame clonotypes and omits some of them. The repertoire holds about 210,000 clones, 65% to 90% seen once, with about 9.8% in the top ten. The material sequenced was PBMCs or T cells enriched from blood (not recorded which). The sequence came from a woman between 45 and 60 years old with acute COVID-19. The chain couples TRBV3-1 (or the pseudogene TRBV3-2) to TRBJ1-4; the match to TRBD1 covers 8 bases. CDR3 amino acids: CASSLDRGATNEKLFF. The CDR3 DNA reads TGTGCCAGCAGCCTAGACAGGGGTGCAACTAATGAAAAACTGTTTTTT.